The 21 T cell receptor beta chains given below trace back to one sample, sequenced in a study of CD4 and CD8 cells across lung adenocarcinoma regions. TCRdb called the PCR reads again in MiXCR, with one record for every CDR3 protein. The profile covers under 20,000 distinct CDR3 sequences, with 46% appearing a single time and roughly a fifth taken by the ten largest. Sequencing was carried out using CD4+ T cells from the margin of a lung tumor. Receptor source: a male donor with lung adenocarcinoma. The CD4 and CD8 labels of this study may be unreliable.

The sample holds many counts of this clonotype. V is TRBV27 and J is TRBJ1-2; 9 nucleotides line up with TRBD1. Germline V CDR1 and CDR2: MNHEY, SMNVEV (reference sequence). J lost 8 bases, V lost 3 bases, and 4 bases had no gene match. The CDR3 runs to 13 residues. Here the CDR3 reads CASSFTGGRGYTF. The CDR3 region has the DNA TGTGCCAGCAGTTTTACAGGGGGCCGCGGCTACACCTTC.

The chain uses TRBV12-3 or TRBV12-4 and TRBJ2-1; TRBD2 matches 10 bases. The J call is uncertain, as TRBJ2-5 better fits the DNA end. The CDR3 is 17 amino acids. DNA for the CDR3: TGTGCCAGCAGTTTCAGCGGGAGGGCCAAGTACCAAGAGACCCAGTACTTC. It translates to CASSFSGRAKYQETQYF.

About this clonotype itself: A read error may produce the germline difference seen at one junction end. This chain uses TRBV27 with TRBJ2-3; a possible D gene is TRBD2 (5 bases). The CDR3 extends over 15 amino acids. In germline, CDR1 is MNHEY, CDR2 SMNVEV (reference sequence). The chain's CDR3 is CVSGLAGTAPDTQYF. The CDR3 bases are TGTGTCAGCGGACTCGCGGGCACTGCCCCAGATACGCAGTATTTC.

The chain uses TRBV12-3 or TRBV12-4 and TRBJ1-3, with TRBD1 identical over 7 bases. This CDR3 spans 12 amino acids. J was trimmed by 10 bases and V by 3 bases; bases with no gene match: 3. Here the CDR3 reads CASSFQGETIYF. The CDR3 bases are TGTGCCAGCAGTTTTCAGGGGGAGACCATATATTTT.

The genes are TRBV4-1 and TRBJ2-3; 8 bases match TRBD2. Matching the DNA end better, TRBJ2-7 makes the J call doubtful. The CDR3 is 16 amino acids. Looked up from germline, CDR1 is MGHRA and CDR2 is YSYEKL. The CDR3 here is CASSGSGGGVKDTQYF. The CDR3 nucleotides are TGCGCCAGCAGCGGCTCGGGGGGGGGAGTCAAGGATACGCAGTACTTC.

This clonotype showed up many times. The gene calls are TRBV10-2 and TRBJ2-3; 10 bases are shared with TRBD2. V was clipped by 3 bases and J by 2 bases; unmatched bases: 5. Germline V gene data show CDR1 as WSHSY and CDR2 as SAAADI. The CDR3 runs to 16 residues. In DNA, the CDR3 is TGCGCCAGCAGTGACCCGGGACTAGCGAACACAGATACGCAGTATTTT. It codes for CASSDPGLANTDTQYF.

This clonotype showed up many times. The rearrangement links TRBV6-1 to TRBJ1-1; TRBD1 is a possible D gene (5 bases). The CDR3 runs 14 residues. The germline V gene has CDR1 MNHNS and CDR2 SASEGT. V was shortened by 8 bases and J by 1 base, with 14 bases between the two germline ends. This CDR3 reads CASRGLGGNTEAFF. The CDR3 region has the DNA TGTGCCAGCCGCGGGTTGGGGGGGAACACTGAAGCTTTCTTT.

Of note for this clonotype: Germline is not matched at one junction end, which may reflect a read error. The V call is TRBV6-1, the J call TRBJ2-3; weak D call: TRBD2 (5 bases). CDR3 length: 14 residues. Germline V gives CDR1 MNHNS, CDR2 SASEGT. CDR3 residues: CAGSGESGQDTQYF. DNA of the CDR3: TGTGCGGGGAGTGGAGAGAGTGGCCAGGATACGCAGTATTTC.

The CDR3 coding sequence is TGTGCCAGCAGTCCTGGCCGACTAGCCTGTGGGCAAGATACGCAGTATTTT. Translated: CASSPGRLACGQDTQYF. The V call is TRBV27, the J call TRBJ2-3; 7 bases map to TRBD2. This CDR3 comprises 17 residues. Germline-derived CDR1 and CDR2 are MNHEY and SMNVEV (reference sequence). Trimming cost V 5 bases and J 5 bases; bases outside gene matches: 16.

This rearrangement joins TRBV4-1 to TRBJ2-5, with D uncertain. The CDR3 totals 15 residues. CDR1 and CDR2 from the germline V gene are MGHRA and YSYEKL. V shed 1 base and J shed 5 bases, with 14 bases lying between them. The CDR3 DNA sequence: TGCGCCAGCAGCCAAGGCGTAGGGTTTCGGGAGACCCAGTACTTC. Translated: CASSQGVGFRETQYF.

This clonotype has a count of ten or more. V and J are TRBV4-1 and TRBJ2-3; D ambiguous. Trimming cost V 0 bases and J 7 bases, with 11 bases left between them. CDR1 is MGHRA, CDR2 YSYEKL, per germline. The CDR3 contains 14 residues. CDR3 DNA sequence: TGCGCCAGCAGCCAAGATTCCTTCACGAATACGCAGTATTTT. Translated, it gives CASSQDSFTNTQYF.

The chain links TRBV10-2 to TRBJ2-1; 7 bases match TRBD2. The J call may be faulty, since TRBJ2-5 better matches the DNA end. CDR3 length: 16 residues. Germline lookup yields CDR1 WSHSY and CDR2 SAAADI. In DNA, the CDR3 is TGCGCCAGCAGAGCCCAGGTAGCGGGCCGAGGAGAGACCCAGTACTTC. This sequence encodes CASRAQVAGRGETQYF.

This clonotype is termed medium-sized. The chain couples TRBV10-1 to TRBJ2-5; D not resolved. Trimming cost V 0 bases and J 5 bases, with 7 bases left between them. The germline V gene encodes CDR1 WNHNN and CDR2 SYGVQD (reference sequence). The CDR3 spans 13 residues. The CDR3 nucleotides read TGCGCCAGCAGTGAGTCCCTGGGGGAGACCCAGTACTTC. As protein: CASSESLGETQYF.

This clonotype is categorized as medium-sized. The chain uses TRBV6-1 and TRBJ1-1, with 10 bases matching TRBD1. The CDR3 length is 13 residues. V lost 7 bases and J lost 5; bases outside the gene matches: 4. The germline V gene encodes CDR1 MNHNS and CDR2 SASEGT. The DNA for the CDR3 is TGTGCCAGCACGGGGACAGGGGAAACTGAAGCTTTCTTT. Amino acids: CASTGTGETEAFF.

This clonotype was seen ten or more times. V and J are TRBV10-1 and TRBJ2-1, with 8 positions matching TRBD2. V dropped 2 bases and J dropped 8; count of bases not matched to a gene: 8. Germline assignment: CDR1 WNHNN and CDR2 SYGVQD (reference sequence). The CDR3 runs to 15 residues. This CDR3 is CASSEAVAGRDEQFF. The CDR3 nucleotides are TGCGCCAGCAGTGAGGCCGTAGCGGGACGAGATGAGCAGTTCTTC.

A remark on this clonotype: Sequence at one end of the junction differs from germline and may be a read error. The gene calls are TRBV10-1 and TRBJ2-5; 8 bases are a match to TRBD2. Germline values: CDR1 WNHNN, CDR2 SYGVQD (reference sequence). This CDR3 has 16 amino acids. Written as DNA, the CDR3 is TGCGCCAGCAGGGGACGGGGTAGCGGGGACCCAGAGACGCAGTACTTC. Translation gives CASRGRGSGDPETQYF.

Comments on this clonotype: The junction shows a germline mismatch at one end, possibly a read error. The chain recombines TRBV4-2 with TRBJ2-3; D ambiguous. The CDR3 spans 16 residues. Germline-derived CDR1 and CDR2 are LGHNA and YNFKEQ. The CDR3 region is CASSQEGATAKDTQYF. CDR3 in DNA: TGTGCCAGCAGCCAAGAGGGCGCAACAGCCAAAGATACGCAGTACTTT.

The V call is TRBV7-2, the J call TRBJ2-2; 12 bases map to TRBD2. The V and J ends lost 3 bases and 5 bases, in that order; junction bases with no gene match: 7. The CDR3 totals 17 residues. Looked up from germline, CDR1 is SGHTA and CDR2 is FQGNSA. CDR3 DNA sequence: TGTGCCAGCAGCTTGTCTAGCGGGAGGGCTCGAACCGGGGAGCTGTTTTTT. This translates into CASSLSSGRARTGELFF.

The V call is TRBV6-1, the J call TRBJ2-5, with a weak D call TRBD1 (5 bases). This CDR3 spans 15 amino acids. V was pared by 0 bases and J by 0 bases, with 8 bases between. Germline V gene data show CDR1 as MNHNS and CDR2 as SASEGT. The CDR3, as DNA: TGTGCCAGCAGTGAAGCTGACAGATACCAAGAGACCCAGTACTTC. This gives the protein CASSEADRYQETQYF.

This clonotype occurred many times. This chain joins TRBV6-1 and TRBJ1-6, with D unresolved. V was pared by 0 bases and J by 5 bases, with 2 bases between. In germline, CDR1 is MNHNS, CDR2 SASEGT. The length of the CDR3 is 13 residues. For the CDR3, the DNA is TGTGCCAGCAGTGAAGCCAATAATTCACCCCTCCACTTT. Protein: CASSEANNSPLHF.

By share, this clonotype ranks as medium-sized (0.01 to 0.1%). The J gene is TRBJ2-5, the V gene TRBV6-1, with D possibly matching TRBD2 (6 bases). Near its end, the DNA agrees better with TRBJ2-7, so the J call may be wrong. Germline V gives CDR1 MNHNS, CDR2 SASEGT. This CDR3 region has 13 residues. CDR3 amino acids: CASSEIVADEQYF. CDR3 DNA: TGTGCCAGCAGTGAAATTGTAGCGGACGAGCAGTACTTC.